Listed here are 21 T cell receptor beta chains from one sample, sequenced in a study of neurological immune-mediated disorders (dated by TCRdb to between 2018 and 2021). Libraries were constructed by 5' RACE. The reads were generated on an Illumina HiSeq 2500. TCRdb passed the public sequencing reads through fastp at Q25 and MiXCR, retaining productive beta sequences. Identical CDR3 proteins give one entry, which carries the most common genes and DNA. The sample contains 65,000 to 90,000 distinct CDR3 sequences, 2.5% to 3.5% of them found a single time. In total, the top ten clones hold approximately 4.7% of the sample. Sequencing was performed on PBMCs. The receptors come from a woman between 45 and 65 years old with multiple sclerosis.

This clonotype was seen repeatedly, ten times or more. The chain links TRBV5-1 to TRBJ2-2; 8 bases agree with TRBD1. The CDR3 is 16 residues long. Trimming cost V 2 bases and J 1 base; bases outside gene matches: 4. CDR1 is SGHRS and CDR2 is YFSETQ in the germline V gene. The CDR3 loop is CASSLFGQGNTGELFF. The CDR3 DNA reads TGCGCCAGCAGCTTATTCGGACAGGGGAACACCGGGGAGCTGTTTTTT. The full variable domain, rest sourced from reference TRBV5-1 and TRBJ2-2, is KAGVTQTPRYLIKTRGQQVTLSCSPISGHRSVSWYQQTPGQGLQFLFEYFSETQRNKGNFPGRFSGRQFSNSRSEMNVSTLELGDSALYLCASSLFGQGNTGELFFGEGSRLTVL.

Ten or more counts support this clonotype. V and J are TRBV27 and TRBJ1-6; 8 nucleotides align to TRBD1. The CDR3 consists of 14 residues. Germline loops: CDR1 MNHEY, CDR2 SMNVEV (reference sequence). Trimming took 2 bases from V and 15 from J; bases not matched to a gene: 9. The DNA for the CDR3 is TGTGCCAGCAGTTTACGCGACAGGGGTTTGAACCTCCACTTT. Its protein product is CASSLRDRGLNLHF.

This clonotype occurred many times. The chain uses TRBV7-2 and TRBJ2-1; TRBD1 is a possible D gene (5 bases). Germline assignment: CDR1 SGHTA and CDR2 FQGNSA. This CDR3 region has 15 residues. The V gene lost 4 bases and the J gene lost 8 bases, with 18 bases spanning the gap. CDR3 region: CASSSPQTASHEQFF. CDR3 in DNA: TGTGCCAGCAGCTCCCCCCAGACAGCCTCCCATGAGCAGTTCTTC.

This clonotype has a count of ten or more. This chain joins TRBV5-1 and TRBJ2-5; 9 bases are shared with TRBD1. Germline V CDR1 and CDR2: SGHRS, YFSETQ. Losses at the gene ends were 4 bases for V and 10 bases for J; bases not matched to a gene: 11. The CDR3 consists of 14 residues. The CDR3 loop reads CASSRPGQGADQYF. The DNA for the CDR3 is TGCGCCAGCAGCAGGCCGGGACAGGGAGCCGACCAGTACTTC. The full variable domain, its missing parts supplied by reference TRBV5-1 and TRBJ2-5, is KAGVTQTPRYLIKTRGQQVTLSCSPISGHRSVSWYQQTPGQGLQFLFEYFSETQRNKGNFPGRFSGRQFSNSRSEMNVSTLELGDSALYLCASSRPGQGADQYFGPGTRLLVL.

This clonotype has a count of ten or more. V is TRBV6-2 or TRBV6-3 and J is TRBJ2-1; 7 nucleotides match TRBD2. Germline V CDR1 and CDR2: MNHEY, SVGEGT. The CDR3 has 16 amino acids. With 6 bases clipped from V and 8 bases from J, the junction kept 16 bases outside the gene matches. The CDR3 coding sequence is TGTGCCAGCAGAGGTCTCGGGAGGTTATCGCCTGATGAGCAGTTCTTC. Amino acids: CASRGLGRLSPDEQFF.

The gene calls are TRBV10-2 and TRBJ2-3; D is unresolved. This CDR3 is built from 11 residues. Germline V gene lookup returns CDR1 WSHSY and CDR2 SAAADI. Trimming took off 6 bases at V and 6 bases at J, with 7 bases between the two ends. The CDR3 reads CASRLGDTQYF. The DNA for the CDR3 is TGCGCCAGCAGATTAGGGGATACGCAGTATTTT.

This clonotype was observed at least ten times. The chain has TRBV6-4 and TRBJ1-5; D is unclear. There are 13 residues in the CDR3. CDR1 MRHNA and CDR2 SNTAGT come from the germline V gene. The ends were cut back, 6 bases at V and 2 bases at J, with 8 bases in the middle. The chain's CDR3 is CASSFEGNQPQHF. The DNA of the CDR3 is TGTGCCAGCAGCTTCGAGGGCAATCAGCCCCAGCATTTT.

This clonotype was found many times. This chain connects TRBV4-3 to TRBJ2-2, with D perhaps TRBD2 (5 bases). V gave up 4 bases and J gave up 1 base, with 10 bases separating them. Germline V lookup: CDR1 LGHNA, CDR2 YSLEER. The CDR3 covers 15 residues. CDR3 loop: CASSRQAENTGELFF. The CDR3, as DNA: TGCGCCAGCAGCCGGCAAGCGGAGAACACCGGGGAGCTGTTTTTT.

This clonotype was seen ten or more times. V gene TRBV4-2 combines with J gene TRBJ2-5, with 7 positions matching TRBD2. The CDR3 totals 15 residues. Trimming cost V 0 bases and J 3 bases; bases outside gene matches: 4. From germline, CDR1 is LGHNA and CDR2 YNFKEQ. This CDR3 is CASSQDRGGEETQYF. The CDR3 DNA follows: TGTGCCAGCAGCCAAGACCGGGGAGGGGAAGAGACCCAGTACTTC.

This clonotype was recorded many times. The gene calls are TRBV7-2 and TRBJ2-3; D is uncertain. The CDR3 covers 14 residues. Germline V gene sequence: CDR1 SGHTA, CDR2 FQGNSA. The V and J ends lost 3 bases and 2 bases respectively, with 9 bases between them. The CDR3 protein is CASSFPAPTDTQYF. CDR3 sequence (DNA): TGTGCCAGCAGCTTTCCCGCTCCCACAGATACGCAGTATTTT.

This clonotype has ten or more counts. The V gene is TRBV29-1, the J gene TRBJ2-2; D may be TRBD1 or TRBD2 (5 bases each). The CDR3 has 14 residues. CDR1 and CDR2 from the germline V gene are SQVTM and ANQGSEA. CDR3 coding DNA: TGCAGTTACCGGGACGGTGGGTTCGCCGGGGAGCTGTTTTTT. Amino acids: CSYRDGGFAGELFF.

This clonotype was found many times. CDR3 sequence: CASSLQGNSGNTIYF. The CDR3 region has the DNA TGCGCCAGCAGCTTGCAGGGAAACTCTGGAAACACCATATATTTT. The chain uses TRBV5-1 and TRBJ1-3; D may be TRBD1 (5 bases). This CDR3 is built from 15 residues. The ends were cut back, 1 base at V and 0 bases at J, with 8 bases in the middle. The germline CDR1 and CDR2 sequences are SGHRS and YFSETQ.

There are many counts of this clonotype. The chain carries TRBV20-1 and TRBJ2-1; the match to TRBD2 covers 9 bases. Germline CDR1 is DFQATT and CDR2 is SNEGSKA (reference sequence). CDR3 length: 18 residues. The J segment lost 0 bases and the V segment lost 5 bases, leaving 14 bases of the junction unmatched. CDR3 sequence: CSAPGGLAGMSSYNEQFF. In nucleotides, the CDR3 is TGCAGTGCTCCCGGGGGGCTAGCGGGAATGAGCTCCTACAATGAGCAGTTCTTC.

This clonotype was detected many times. The chain recombines TRBV7-2 with TRBJ1-1; the D gene is possibly TRBD1 (5 bases). The germline CDR1 and CDR2 sequences are SGHTA and FQGNSA. The CDR3 extends over 16 amino acids. Trimming took off 5 bases at V and 0 bases at J, with 16 bases between the two ends. The CDR3: CASSISRGVMNTEAFF. The CDR3 region has the DNA TGTGCCAGCAGCATCTCTCGAGGGGTGATGAACACTGAAGCTTTCTTT.

This clonotype was counted many times. The chain combines TRBV5-1 with TRBJ2-1, with a tentative D call TRBD1 (6 bases). V was pared by 4 bases and J by 9 bases, with 14 bases between. The V gene's germline CDR1 is SGHRS and CDR2 YFSETQ. This CDR3 contains 13 residues. The CDR3 sequence: CASSLEQGGEQFF. CDR3 sequence (DNA): TGCGCCAGCAGCCTTGAACAGGGTGGTGAGCAGTTCTTC.

In this sample, this clonotype turned up many times. The chain recombines TRBV5-1 with TRBJ1-2; the match to TRBD1 covers 7 bases. CDR3 length equals 13 residues. Germline lookup yields CDR1 SGHRS and CDR2 YFSETQ. Trimming cost V 2 bases and J 5 bases; bases outside gene matches: 3. CDR3 coding DNA: TGCGCCAGCAGCTTTCAGGGGGATTATGGCTACACCTTC. As protein: CASSFQGDYGYTF.

This clonotype was observed many times. CDR3: CASSLMRPSGGHNEQFF. The DNA of the CDR3 is TGTGCCAGCAGCTTAATGAGGCCTAGCGGGGGTCACAATGAGCAGTTCTTC. This chain uses TRBV7-3 with TRBJ2-1, with TRBD2 matching 10 bases. The CDR3 has 17 amino acids. With 1 base clipped from V and 5 bases from J, the junction kept 8 bases outside the gene matches. Germline V lookup: CDR1 SGHTA, CDR2 FQGTGA.

The chain joins TRBV5-1 to TRBJ1-1; TRBD1 might be the D (5 bases). Trimming took off 4 bases at V and 4 bases at J, with 17 bases between the two ends. CDR1 is SGHRS and CDR2 is YFSETQ in the germline V gene. This CDR3 region has 15 residues. This chain's CDR3 is CASSQTGPKSTEAFF. CDR3 bases: TGCGCCAGCAGCCAAACGGGGCCTAAGAGCACTGAAGCTTTCTTT.

This clonotype occurred many times. The V gene is TRBV12-3 or TRBV12-4, the J gene TRBJ1-2; D gene uncertain. CDR3 size: 12 residues. V lost 6 bases to trimming and J lost 2 bases, with 7 bases between them. CDR3 amino acids: CASSGVNYGYTF. In DNA, the CDR3 is TGTGCCAGCAGCGGGGTGAACTATGGCTACACCTTC.

This clonotype was observed at least ten times. V gene TRBV20-1 combines with J gene TRBJ1-6; no clear D. CDR1 and CDR2 (germline): DFQATT, SNEGSKA (reference sequence). Trimming stripped 5 bases from V and 10 bases from J, with 33 bases between. The CDR3 runs to 19 residues. The CDR3 loop is CSASREREWRQAHISPLHF. CDR3 sequence (DNA): TGCAGTGCTTCTAGAGAAAGGGAGTGGCGTCAGGCTCACATCTCACCCCTCCACTTT.

A remark on this clonotype: One end of the junction does not line up with germline, which may come from a read error. This chain joins TRBV11-2 and TRBJ1-6; TRBD1 is a possible D gene (6 bases). This CDR3 is built from 15 residues. The germline V gene encodes CDR1 SGHAT and CDR2 FQNNGV. This CDR3 is CASSLITGFNSTLNF. CDR3 sequence (DNA): TGTGCCAGCAGCTTGATTACAGGGTTTAATTCAACCCTCAACTTT.